The clone carrying this T cell receptor (beta chain) is a singleton in its sample. The source of the sample is a study of T cell changes during pregnancy in multiple sclerosis. Only in-frame clones appear in the TCRdb table, and some are missing; sequencing was by immunoSEQ multiplex PCR. In the table there are about 40,000 clones, approximately 92% of which are singletons. This CDR3 contains 15 residues. V was clipped by 0 bases and J by 0 bases, with 8 bases between them. Germline loops: CDR1 PRHDT, CDR2 FYEKMQ (reference sequence). This clonotype originated in a female donor with multiple sclerosis, enrolled in a pregnancy study. The material sequenced was CD8+ T cells from peripheral blood mononuclear cells, taken in the first trimester of pregnancy. V gene TRBV13 combines with J gene TRBJ1-1; D possibly corresponds to TRBD1 (6 bases). CDR3 region: CASSLGQGLNTEAFF. CDR3 bases: TGTGCCAGCAGCTTAGGACAGGGCCTGAACACTGAAGCTTTCTTT.